A selection of T cell receptor beta chains follows, all from one sample in a study of identical twins. TCRdb reprocessed the 5' RACE reads via MiXCR and lists one record per CDR3 protein. The sample includes some 1,700,000 distinct CDR3 sequences, 25% to 35% of them seen just once. The sequencing sample was made of cord blood. The receptors were sampled from a newborn girl in good health. Both conserved end residues are trimmed from each CDR3. Fields, in order: clone size, V gene, D gene, CDR3 protein. The D gene is left open where the match is weak. Some rows have no size entry. The others give once, few or many, or a class for an expanded clone.

few TRBV7-2 - ASSSPQRATDTQY
- TRBV28 - ASRLRVQPQH
- TRBV29-1 - SVGAGEKLF
many TRBV6-2/TRBV6-3 - ASSYGGPKNEQF
few TRBV11-2 - ASSLGGQTQY
- TRBV6-2/TRBV6-3 TRBD1 ASSYSTGTENMNTEAF
many TRBV7-2 - ASSLGYLGTYGYT
- TRBV20-1 - SARVTVRVNEQF
- TRBV7-2 TRBD1 ASSFRRTGKF
- TRBV12-3/TRBV12-4 TRBD1 ASSAPGTGGTDTQY
- TRBV20-1 - SASARSNTGELF
- TRBV20-1 - RGQDTQY
- TRBV27 - ASSLFAGHYGYT
- TRBV10-3 TRBD1 AISNRDRGYNEQF
- TRBV4-2 - ASSQSPEVFTGELF
- TRBV25-1 - ASSDGTNRRETQY
- TRBV9 - ASSAGGTDFYEQY
- TRBV20-1 - SARDRRAYNEQY
- TRBV4-2 - ASSLRGRDIQY
- TRBV20-1 - SARKGPNEQF
few TRBV6-1 - ASSGGRGRDNEQF
once TRBV12-3/TRBV12-4 - ASTPTRGNTEAF
few TRBV27 TRBD2 ASSLYGAGGPTDTQY
- TRBV28 - ASSLWALRTVTSGANVLT
- TRBV2 - ASSENWGNYGYT
few TRBV12-3/TRBV12-4 TRBD1 ASSFGGQGRVYEQY
once TRBV24-1 TRBD1 ATSDPSRGSYNEQF
- TRBV25-1 TRBD1 ASSVDRDPYEQY
few TRBV5-1 - ASCDRGGNEQF
- TRBV7-9 - ASSSVSDTQY
- TRBV2 - ASREGHQPQH
- TRBV11-2 TRBD1 AGSSRDRREAF
few TRBV12-3/TRBV12-4 - ASSLGGRVSNQPQH
- TRBV5-1 - ASSTTGANEKLF
- TRBV6-5 TRBD1 ASSYGTGLYEQY
- TRBV20-1 - SAREQEGTSPLH
- TRBV12-3/TRBV12-4 TRBD1 ASSPTGGASPLH
- TRBV21-1 - ASSKAILTTRRINNEQF
- TRBV5-5 - ASSLAVRTGGRNEQF
- TRBV7-2 TRBD1 ASSFLRDRGYGYT
- TRBV7-2 TRBD2 ASSVSGSYYNEQF